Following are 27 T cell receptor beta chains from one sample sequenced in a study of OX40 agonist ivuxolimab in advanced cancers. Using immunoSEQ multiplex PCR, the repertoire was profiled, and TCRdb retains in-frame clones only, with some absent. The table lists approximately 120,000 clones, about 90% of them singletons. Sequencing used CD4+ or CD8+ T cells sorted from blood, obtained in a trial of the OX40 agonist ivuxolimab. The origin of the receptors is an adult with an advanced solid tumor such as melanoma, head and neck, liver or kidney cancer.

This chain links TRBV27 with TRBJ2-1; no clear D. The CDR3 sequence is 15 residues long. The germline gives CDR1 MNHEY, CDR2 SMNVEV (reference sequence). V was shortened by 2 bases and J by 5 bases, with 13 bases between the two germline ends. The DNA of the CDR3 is TGTGCCAGCAGTTTAGCTAATAAACTTGACAATGAGCAGTTCTTC. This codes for CASSLANKLDNEQFF.

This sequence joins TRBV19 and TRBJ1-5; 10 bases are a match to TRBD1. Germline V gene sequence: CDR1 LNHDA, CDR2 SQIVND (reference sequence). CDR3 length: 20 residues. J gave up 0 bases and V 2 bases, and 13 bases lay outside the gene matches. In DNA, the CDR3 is TGTGCCAGTAGTATACTCCCGGGACAGGGGTGGGGTATTAGCAATCAGCCCCAGCATTTT. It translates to CASSILPGQGWGISNQPQHF.

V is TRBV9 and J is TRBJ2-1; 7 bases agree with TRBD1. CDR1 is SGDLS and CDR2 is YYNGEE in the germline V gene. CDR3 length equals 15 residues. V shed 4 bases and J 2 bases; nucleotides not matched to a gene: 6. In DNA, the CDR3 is TGTGCCAGCAGCACGCGGACAGGAACCTACAATGAGCAGTTCTTC. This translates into CASSTRTGTYNEQFF.

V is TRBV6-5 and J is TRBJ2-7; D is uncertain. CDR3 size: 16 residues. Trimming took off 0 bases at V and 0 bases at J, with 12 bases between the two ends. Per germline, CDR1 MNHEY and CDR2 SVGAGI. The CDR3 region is CASSYSNGPSSYEQYF. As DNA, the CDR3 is TGTGCCAGCAGTTACTCGAACGGACCTAGCTCCTACGAGCAGTACTTC.

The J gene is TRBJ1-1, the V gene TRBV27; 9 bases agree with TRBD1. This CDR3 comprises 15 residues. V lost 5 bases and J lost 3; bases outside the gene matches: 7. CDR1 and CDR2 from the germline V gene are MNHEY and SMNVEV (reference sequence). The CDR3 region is CASSRQGGADTEAFF. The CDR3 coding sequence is TGTGCCAGCAGTCGACAGGGGGGAGCGGACACTGAAGCTTTCTTT.

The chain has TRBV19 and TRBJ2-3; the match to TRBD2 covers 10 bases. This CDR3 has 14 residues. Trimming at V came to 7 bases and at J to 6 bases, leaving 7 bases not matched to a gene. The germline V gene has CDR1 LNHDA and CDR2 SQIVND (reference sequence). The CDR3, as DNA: TGTGCCAGTACCCTAGCGGGAGTAGGTGATACGCAGTATTTT. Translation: CASTLAGVGDTQYF.

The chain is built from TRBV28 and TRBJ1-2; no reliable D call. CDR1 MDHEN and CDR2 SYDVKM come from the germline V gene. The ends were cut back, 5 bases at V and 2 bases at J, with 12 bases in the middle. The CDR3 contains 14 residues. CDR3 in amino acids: CASSLEGANYGYTF. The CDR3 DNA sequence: TGTGCCAGCAGTCTCGAGGGCGCAAACTATGGCTACACCTTC.

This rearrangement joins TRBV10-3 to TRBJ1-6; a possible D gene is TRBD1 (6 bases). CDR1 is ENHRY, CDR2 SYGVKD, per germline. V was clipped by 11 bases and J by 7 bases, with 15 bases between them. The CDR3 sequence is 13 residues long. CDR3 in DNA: TGTGCCTTGGCTGGGGGCCCAAATTCACCCCTCCACTTT. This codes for CALAGGPNSPLHF.

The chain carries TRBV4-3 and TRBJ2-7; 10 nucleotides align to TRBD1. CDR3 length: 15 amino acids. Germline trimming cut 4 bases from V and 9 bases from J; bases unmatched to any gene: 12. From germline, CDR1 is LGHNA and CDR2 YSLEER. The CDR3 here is CASSPSGTGDLGQYF. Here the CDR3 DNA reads TGCGCCAGCAGCCCTTCCGGGACAGGGGATCTCGGGCAGTACTTC.

The CDR3 here is CASSQGGWVYNEQFF. Written as DNA, the CDR3 is TGCGCCAGCAGCCAAGGGGGTTGGGTTTACAATGAGCAGTTCTTC. The V gene is TRBV4-3, the J gene TRBJ2-1, with D uncertain. The length of the CDR3 is 15 residues. Germline values: CDR1 LGHNA, CDR2 YSLEER. Deletions cut 1 base from V and 4 bases from J, with 11 bases between.

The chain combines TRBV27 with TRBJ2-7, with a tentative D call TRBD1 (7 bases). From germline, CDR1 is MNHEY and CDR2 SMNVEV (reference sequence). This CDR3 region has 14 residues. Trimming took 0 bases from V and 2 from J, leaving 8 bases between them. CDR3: CASSLSRGAYEQYF. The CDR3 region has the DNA TGTGCCAGCAGTTTATCCAGGGGGGCCTACGAGCAGTACTTC.

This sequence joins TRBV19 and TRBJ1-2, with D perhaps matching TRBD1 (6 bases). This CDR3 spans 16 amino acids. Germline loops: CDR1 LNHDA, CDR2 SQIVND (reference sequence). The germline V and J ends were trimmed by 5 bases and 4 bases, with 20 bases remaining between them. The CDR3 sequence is CASSPETGFPTYGYTF. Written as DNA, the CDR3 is TGTGCCAGTAGTCCCGAGACAGGTTTCCCCACCTATGGCTACACCTTC.

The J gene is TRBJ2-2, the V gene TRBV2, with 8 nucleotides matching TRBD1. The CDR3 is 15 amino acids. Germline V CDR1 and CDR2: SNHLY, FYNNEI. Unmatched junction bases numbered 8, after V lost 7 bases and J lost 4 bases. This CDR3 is CASNRRGRGTGELFF. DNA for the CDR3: TGTGCCAGCAATCGCAGGGGGCGGGGCACCGGGGAGCTGTTTTTT.

CDR3 amino acids: CASSPPVAGNTEAFF. Written as DNA, the CDR3 is TGTGCCAGCTCACCACCGGTGGCAGGTAACACTGAAGCTTTCTTT. The chain employs TRBV18 and TRBJ1-1; D unresolved. The CDR3 is 15 amino acids. The V end was cut by 0 bases, the J end by 2 bases, with 10 bases between. Per germline, CDR1 KGHSH and CDR2 LQKENI.

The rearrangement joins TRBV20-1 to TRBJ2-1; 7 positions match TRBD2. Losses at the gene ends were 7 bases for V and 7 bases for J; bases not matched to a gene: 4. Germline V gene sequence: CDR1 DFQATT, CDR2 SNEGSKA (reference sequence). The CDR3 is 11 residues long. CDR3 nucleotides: TGCAGTGGGCCCGGGAGGAATGAGCAGTTCTTC. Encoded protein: CSGPGRNEQFF.

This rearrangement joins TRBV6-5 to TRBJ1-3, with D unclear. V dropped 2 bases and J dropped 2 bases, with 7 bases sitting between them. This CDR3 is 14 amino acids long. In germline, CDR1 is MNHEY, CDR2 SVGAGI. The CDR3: CASSYAAAGNTIYF. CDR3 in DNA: TGTGCCAGCAGTTACGCGGCAGCTGGAAACACCATATATTTT.

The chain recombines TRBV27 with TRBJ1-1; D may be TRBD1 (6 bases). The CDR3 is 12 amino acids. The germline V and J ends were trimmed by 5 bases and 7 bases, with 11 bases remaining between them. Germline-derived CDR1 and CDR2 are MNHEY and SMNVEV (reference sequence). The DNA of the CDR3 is TGTGCCAGCAGTCCGGACAGCCTTGAAGCTTTCTTT. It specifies CASSPDSLEAFF.

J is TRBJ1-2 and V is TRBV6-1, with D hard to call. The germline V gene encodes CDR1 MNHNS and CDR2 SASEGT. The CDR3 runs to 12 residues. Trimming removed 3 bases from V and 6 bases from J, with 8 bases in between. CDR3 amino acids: CASSDWIDGYTF. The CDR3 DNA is TGTGCCAGCAGTGATTGGATCGATGGCTACACCTTC.

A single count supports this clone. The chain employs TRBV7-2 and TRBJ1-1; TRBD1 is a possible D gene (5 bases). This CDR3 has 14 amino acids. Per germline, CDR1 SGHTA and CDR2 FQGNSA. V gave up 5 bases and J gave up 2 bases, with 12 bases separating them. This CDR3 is CASSRGRENTEAFF. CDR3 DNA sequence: TGTGCCAGCAGCCGGGGACGGGAAAACACTGAAGCTTTCTTT.

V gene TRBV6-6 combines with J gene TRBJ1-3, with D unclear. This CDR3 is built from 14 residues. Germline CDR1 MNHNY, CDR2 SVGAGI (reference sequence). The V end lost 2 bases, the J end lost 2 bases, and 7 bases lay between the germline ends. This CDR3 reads CASSYEVAGNTIYF. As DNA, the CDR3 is TGTGCCAGCAGTTACGAGGTAGCTGGAAACACCATATATTTT.

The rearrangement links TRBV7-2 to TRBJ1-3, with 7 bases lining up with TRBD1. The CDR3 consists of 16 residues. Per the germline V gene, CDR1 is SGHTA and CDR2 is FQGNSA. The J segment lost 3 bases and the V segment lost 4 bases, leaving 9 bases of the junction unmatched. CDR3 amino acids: CASSSGQPGSGNTIYF. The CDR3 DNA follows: TGTGCCAGCAGCTCGGGACAGCCTGGAAGTGGAAACACCATATATTTT.

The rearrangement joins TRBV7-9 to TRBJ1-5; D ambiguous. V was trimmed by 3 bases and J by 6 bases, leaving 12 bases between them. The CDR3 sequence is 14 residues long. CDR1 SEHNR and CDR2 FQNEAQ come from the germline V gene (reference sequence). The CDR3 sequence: CASSLGGVGQPQHF. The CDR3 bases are TGTGCCAGCAGCTTGGGTGGGGTTGGTCAGCCCCAGCATTTT.

The CDR3: CASRSPTGGDYGYTF. The CDR3 DNA follows: TGTGCCAGCAGAAGCCCTACAGGGGGGGACTATGGCTACACCTTC. The chain couples TRBV28 to TRBJ1-2, with 8 bases aligning to TRBD1. CDR1 and CDR2 from the germline V gene are MDHEN and SYDVKM. V shed 6 bases, J shed 3 bases, and the junction held 9 bases outside the gene matches. The CDR3 extends over 15 amino acids.

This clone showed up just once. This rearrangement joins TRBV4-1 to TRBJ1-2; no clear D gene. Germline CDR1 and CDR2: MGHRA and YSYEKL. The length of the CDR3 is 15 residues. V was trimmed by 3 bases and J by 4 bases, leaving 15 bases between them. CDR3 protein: CASSQGMSEGYGYTF. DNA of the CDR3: TGCGCCAGCAGCCAGGGCATGTCCGAGGGCTATGGCTACACCTTC.

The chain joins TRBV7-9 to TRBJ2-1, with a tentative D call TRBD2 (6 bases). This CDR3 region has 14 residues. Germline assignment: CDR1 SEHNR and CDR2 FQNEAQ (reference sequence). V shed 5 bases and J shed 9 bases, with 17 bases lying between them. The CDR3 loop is CASSDRAREGEQFF. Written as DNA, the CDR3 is TGTGCCAGCAGCGATCGAGCGCGGGAAGGTGAGCAGTTCTTC.

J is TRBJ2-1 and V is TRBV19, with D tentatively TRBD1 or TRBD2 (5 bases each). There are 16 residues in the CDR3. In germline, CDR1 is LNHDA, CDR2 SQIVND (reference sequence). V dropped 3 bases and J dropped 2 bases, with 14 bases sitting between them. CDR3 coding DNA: TGTGCCAGTAGTATGGGCTGGGGACCAACCTACAATGAGCAGTTCTTC. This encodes CASSMGWGPTYNEQFF.

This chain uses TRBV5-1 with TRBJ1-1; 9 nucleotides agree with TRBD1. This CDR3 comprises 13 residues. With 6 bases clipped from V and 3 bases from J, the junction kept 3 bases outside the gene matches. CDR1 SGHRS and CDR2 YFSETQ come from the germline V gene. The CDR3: CASTRQGDTEAFF. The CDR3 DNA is TGCGCCAGCACCCGACAGGGGGACACTGAAGCTTTCTTT.